This T cell receptor beta chain was documented in a study of post-analysis software for immune sequencing data. Study context: Included courses were relapsing-remitting and secondary progressive multiple sclerosis; progressive-relapsing multiple sclerosis was also included. Findings of the study overall: Patients showed TRBV5-6, TRBV5-1 and TRBV20-1 among four to six TRBV segments more frequent than in controls.

V shed 0 bases and J shed 4 bases, with 7 bases lying between them. The CDR3 is 13 amino acids. Per the germline V gene, CDR1 is DFQATT and CDR2 is SNEGSKA (reference sequence). A note on this clonotype: What it binds is not known.

Prepared TCR beta cDNA libraries contained unique molecular identifiers. TCRdb re-called the PCR reads through MiXCR, storing one row per CDR3 protein. The sample lists about 820,000 distinct CDR3 sequences; about 50% were seen once. The chain carries TRBV20-1 and TRBJ2-1; D remains ambiguous. Sequencing used blood. This TCR was sampled from a girl aged 10-17 years with multiple sclerosis. The CDR3 nucleotides are TGCAGTGCTAGAGATTGGCTTTACAATGAGCAGTTCTTC. Protein product: CSARDWLYNEQFF.